These T cell receptor beta chains were read from a single sample in a study of post-analysis software for immune sequencing data. MiXCR was run by TCRdb on the PCR reads, yielding one entry per CDR3 protein. The sample includes roughly 600,000 distinct CDR3 sequences, 40% to 50% seen only once; the top ten take about 1.5%. Sequenced material: blood. The receptors were gathered from a girl aged 5-17 years with multiple sclerosis. CDR3s include the opening cysteine and the closing phenylalanine or tryptophan. D genes are given only for firm matches. The listing skips clone size in some rows; elsewhere it reads once, few, many or a size class.

d_gene,abundance,v_gene,j_gene,CDR3nt,CDR3aa
.,few,TRBV12-3/TRBV12-4,TRBJ2-1,TGTGCCAGCAGTTCCACCGCCCACAATGAGCAGTTCTTC,CASSSTAHNEQFF
.,few,TRBV7-8,TRBJ2-3,TGTGCCAGCAGCTATTCCACGGGGGCTAGCACAGATACGCAGTATTTT,CASSYSTGASTDTQYF
.,.,TRBV27,TRBJ2-1,TGTGCCAGCAGTCTATTCACGGGGGTCCCCTCCTACAATGAGCAGTTCTTC,CASSLFTGVPSYNEQFF
TRBD2,.,TRBV7-8,TRBJ2-7,TGTGCCAGCAGCATCTCAACGGGACTAGCGGCAACCTACGAGCAGTACTTC,CASSISTGLAATYEQYF
.,.,TRBV6-1,TRBJ1-5,TGTGCCAGCAGTGAGAGGACAGGCAATCAGCCCCAGCATTTT,CASSERTGNQPQHF
TRBD1,.,TRBV6-2/TRBV6-3,TRBJ2-3,TGTGCCAGCAGCCCCGCCAGGACAGGGGGCACAGATACGCAGTATTTT,CASSPARTGGTDTQYF
.,few,TRBV29-1,TRBJ1-2,TGCAGCGTTGATGACGGACGCTACACCTTC,CSVDDGRYTF
.,.,TRBV5-1,TRBJ2-1,TGCGCCAGCAGCCCGATCGCGGGCCCCAGTAGTGAGCAGTTCTTC,CASSPIAGPSSEQFF
TRBD2,.,TRBV6-5,TRBJ2-7,TGTGCCAGCAGTTACTCGACTAGCGAAAGTGGCGAGCAGTACTTC,CASSYSTSESGEQYF
.,.,TRBV5-6,TRBJ2-4,TGTGCCAGCACCTCCCAGGGAGACCGAAAAACTGGCATTCAGTACTTC,CASTSQGDRKTGIQYF
.,few,TRBV9,TRBJ2-6,TGTGCCAGCAGCCAACAGTCCTCTGGGGCCAACGTCCTGACTTTC,CASSQQSSGANVLTF
.,few,TRBV12-3/TRBV12-4,TRBJ2-5,TGTGCCAGCAGTTTTGGGGAAGAGACCCAGTACTTC,CASSFGEETQYF
.,once,TRBV2,TRBJ2-1,TGTGCCAGCAGGGACCGTAGCTCCTACAATGAGCAGTTCTTC,CASRDRSSYNEQFF
TRBD1,.,TRBV2,TRBJ2-5,TGTGCCAGCAGCAGGGACAGGGACGCAGAGACCCAGTACTTC,CASSRDRDAETQYF
.,many,TRBV5-1,TRBJ2-4,TGCGCCAGCAGCTCAAGCAGGGCCTCCCTAAACATTCAGTACTTC,CASSSSRASLNIQYF
.,few,TRBV7-2,TRBJ2-3,TGTGCCAGCAGCTGGGGCCAGAGTCCAGATACGCAGTATTTT,CASSWGQSPDTQYF
TRBD2,.,TRBV10-3,TRBJ2-5,TGTGCCATCAGTGAACAGGGTAAAGCGGGGGGGCCGGAGACCCGGTACTTC,CAISEQGKAGGPETRYF
.,once,TRBV7-2,TRBJ2-1,TGTGCCAGCAGCTCGACTTTCGTAAGGCGGACCCGTGGGAATGAGCAGTTCTTC,CASSSTFVRRTRGNEQFF
.,.,TRBV2,TRBJ2-4,TGTGCCAGCAGGCCCCGGGACTTAAAGGAGGACATTCAGTACTTC,CASRPRDLKEDIQYF
.,few,TRBV20-1,TRBJ2-1,TGCAGTGCTAGCGGAATAGGGAGAGGGCCTAGTGAGCAGTTCTTC,CSASGIGRGPSEQFF
TRBD1,.,TRBV12-3/TRBV12-4,TRBJ1-2,TGTGCCAGCTCCCGGACAGGGAATGACTATGGCTACACCTTC,CASSRTGNDYGYTF
TRBD1,few,TRBV6-5,TRBJ2-7,TGTGCCAGCAGTTACTTACAGGGGCGCGAGCAGTACTTC,CASSYLQGREQYF
TRBD2,.,TRBV7-2,TRBJ2-1,TGTGCCAGCAGCTTAGTAACGGGAGGGCCCTACAATGAGCAGTTCTTC,CASSLVTGGPYNEQFF
TRBD1,once,TRBV6-5,TRBJ2-7,TGTGCTAGCACCGAAGGGACAGTGGATTACGAGCAGTACTTC,CASTEGTVDYEQYF
TRBD2,.,TRBV6-1,TRBJ2-1,TGTGCCAGCAGTACTAGCGGGAGTCCCCATGAGCAGTTCTTC,CASSTSGSPHEQFF
.,.,TRBV4-1,TRBJ2-5,TGCGCCAGCAGCCAAGAGGGGGCCCAAGAGACCCAGTACTTC,CASSQEGAQETQYF
.,.,TRBV6-2/TRBV6-3,TRBJ2-1,TGTGCCAGCAGTTTAAGACTAGTAGGCAATGAGCAGTTCTTC,CASSLRLVGNEQFF
.,.,TRBV5-6,TRBJ1-1,TGTGCCAGCAGCTTGGCGGACAGCAACACTGAAGCTTTCTTT,CASSLADSNTEAFF
.,.,TRBV6-4,TRBJ1-5,TGTGCCATCCCCCGGGACGGCGATCAGCCCCAGCATTTT,CAIPRDGDQPQHF
.,few,TRBV5-1,TRBJ2-7,TGCGCCAGCAGCTTGGCCTCACGTAGGTACGAGCAGTACTTC,CASSLASRRYEQYF
TRBD2,.,TRBV11-2,TRBJ2-1,TGTGCCAGCAGCGTCTGGGGGACTAGCGGGAGAAGGAATGAGCAGTTCTTC,CASSVWGTSGRRNEQFF
.,few,TRBV20-1,TRBJ1-5,TGCAGTGCTAGCCTGGGAGAGCCCCAGCATTTT,CSASLGEPQHF
TRBD2,.,TRBV20-1,TRBJ2-4,TGCAGTGCCACAATTCGGGGACTAGCGGGACTCAACAGGGAAAACATTCAGTACTTC,CSATIRGLAGLNRENIQYF